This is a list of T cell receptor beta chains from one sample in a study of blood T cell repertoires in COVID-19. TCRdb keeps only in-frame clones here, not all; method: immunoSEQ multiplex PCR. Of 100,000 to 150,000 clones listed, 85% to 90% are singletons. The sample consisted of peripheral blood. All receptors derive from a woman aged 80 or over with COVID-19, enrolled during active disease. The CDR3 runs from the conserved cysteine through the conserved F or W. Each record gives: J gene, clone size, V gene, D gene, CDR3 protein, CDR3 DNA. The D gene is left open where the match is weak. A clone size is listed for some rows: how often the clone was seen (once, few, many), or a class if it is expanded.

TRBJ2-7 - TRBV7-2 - CASSLTPPYEQYF TGTGCCAGCAGCTTAACTCCTCCCTACGAGCAGTACTTC
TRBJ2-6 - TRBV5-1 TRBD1 CASSPGTGITSGANVLTF TGCGCCAGCAGCCCCGGGACAGGGATCACCTCTGGGGCCAACGTCCTGACTTTC
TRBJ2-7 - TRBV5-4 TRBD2 CASSRSGGTSYEQYF TGTGCCAGCAGCCGGAGCGGGGGCACCTCCTACGAGCAGTACTTC
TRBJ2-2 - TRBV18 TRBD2 CASSPLTSGNTGELFF TGTGCCAGCTCACCATTGACTAGCGGTAACACCGGGGAGCTGTTTTTT
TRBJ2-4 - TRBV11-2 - CASSPGLAKNIQYF TGTGCCAGCAGCCCGGGACTAGCCAAAAACATTCAGTACTTC
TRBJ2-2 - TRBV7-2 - CASSSHRAGELFF TGTGCCAGCAGCTCGCACAGGGCCGGGGAGCTGTTTTTT
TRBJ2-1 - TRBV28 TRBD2 CASSSGASYNEQFF TGTGCCAGCAGCAGCGGGGCCTCCTACAATGAGCAGTTCTTC
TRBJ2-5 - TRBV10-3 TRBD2 CAISETGLAGDKTQYF TGTGCCATCAGTGAGACAGGACTAGCGGGAGATAAGACCCAGTACTTC
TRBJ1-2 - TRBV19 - CASTTDFYGYTF TGTGCCAGTACCACAGATTTCTATGGCTACACCTTC
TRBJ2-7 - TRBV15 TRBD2 CATSRDLAGGGEQYF TGTGCCACCAGCAGAGACTTAGCGGGAGGTGGCGAGCAGTACTTC
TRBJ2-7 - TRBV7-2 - CASSLGAEYLEQYF TGTGCCAGCAGCTTAGGGGCAGAATACTTGGAGCAGTACTTC
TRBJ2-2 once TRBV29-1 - CSVERWAGNTGELFF TGCAGCGTTGAAAGGTGGGCAGGGAACACCGGGGAGCTGTTTTTT
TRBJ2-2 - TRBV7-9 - CASSLGGNRAPGELFF TGTGCCAGCAGCTTGGGGGGGAACAGGGCCCCCGGGGAGCTGTTTTTT
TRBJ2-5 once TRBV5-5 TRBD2 CASSLFSGTTLQETQYF TGTGCCAGCAGCTTGTTTAGCGGGACCACTTTACAAGAGACCCAGTACTTC
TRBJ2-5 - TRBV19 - CASRNLLSAETQYF TGTGCCAGTAGAAACCTCCTTAGCGCAGAGACCCAGTACTTC
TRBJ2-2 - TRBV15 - CATSNRGTGELFF TGTGCCACCAGCAACCGGGGGACCGGGGAGCTGTTTTTT
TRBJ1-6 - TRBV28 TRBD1 CASKTGTYNSPLHF TGTGCCAGCAAGACAGGGACTTATAATTCACCCCTCCACTTT
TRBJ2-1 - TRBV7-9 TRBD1 CASSPGQLDNEQFF TGTGCCAGCAGCCCGGGACAGTTGGACAATGAGCAGTTCTTC
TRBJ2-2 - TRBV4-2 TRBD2 CASSHRGAGGREGGGELFF TGTGCCAGCAGCCATCGTGGGGCCGGGGGGAGAGAGGGTGGCGGGGAGCTGTTTTTT
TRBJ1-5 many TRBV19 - CASSIRDQPQHF TGTGCCAGTAGTATCAGGGATCAGCCCCAGCATTTT
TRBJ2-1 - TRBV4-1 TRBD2 CASSQEASGRHNEQFF TGCGCCAGCAGCCAAGAGGCTAGCGGGCGTCACAATGAGCAGTTCTTC
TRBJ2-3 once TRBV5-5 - CASSFTSPGGTDTQYF TGTGCCAGCAGCTTTACCTCACCCGGGGGCACAGATACGCAGTATTTT
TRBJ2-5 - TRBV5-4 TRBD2 CASSPLGGAGGRETQYF TGTGCCAGCAGTCCCTTGGGTGGTGCGGGAGGGCGAGAGACCCAGTACTTC
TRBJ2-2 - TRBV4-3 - CASSLVIIRTVNTGELFF TGCGCCAGCAGCCTCGTCATTATACGGACAGTTAACACCGGGGAGCTGTTTTTT
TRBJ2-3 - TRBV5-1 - CASSLAGKGTDTQYF TGCGCCAGCAGCTTGGCAGGGAAGGGGACAGATACGCAGTATTTT